Listed below are T cell receptor beta chains from one sample, sequenced in a study of OX40 agonist ivuxolimab in advanced cancers. Generated by immunoSEQ multiplex PCR, the TCRdb table keeps only in-frame clones and is missing some. In the table there are some 12,000 clones, about 81% of which are singletons. The source material was CD4+ or CD8+ T cells sorted from blood, sampled in a trial of the OX40 agonist ivuxolimab. Receptors were obtained from an adult with an advanced solid tumor such as melanoma, head and neck, liver or kidney cancer. Each CDR3 is given with its conserved first and last residue. A D gene is named only where the DNA matches it firmly. Clone size, where shown, is once, few, many, or a class for clones that have expanded.

CDR3aa	CDR3nt	v_gene	abundance	d_gene	j_gene
CSVEGDSPYEQYF	TGCAGCGTGGAGGGGGACAGTCCCTACGAGCAGTACTTC	TRBV29-1	.	.	TRBJ2-7
CATSQTPREERGTQYF	TGTGCCACCAGCCAGACGCCGCGGGAGGAAAGAGGCACGCAGTATTTT	TRBV15	few	TRBD2	TRBJ2-3
CASSFSSGGAPDTQYF	TGTGCCAGCAGCTTTTCGAGCGGGGGGGCGCCAGATACGCAGTATTTT	TRBV11-2	once	TRBD2	TRBJ2-3
CASSDGVGGAYNEQFF	TGCGCCAGCAGTGATGGGGTTGGTGGGGCCTACAATGAGCAGTTCTTC	TRBV10-2	.	.	TRBJ2-1
CASSWTSGGYEQYF	TGTGCCAGCAGCTGGACTAGCGGGGGCTACGAGCAGTACTTC	TRBV7-2	.	TRBD2	TRBJ2-7
CASSLAGGPSLNNNEQFF	TGTGCCAGCAGCTTAGCGGGTGGGCCCTCCTTAAATAACAATGAGCAGTTCTTC	TRBV7-9	.	.	TRBJ2-1
CASSSPERPGLPPFSYEQYF	TGTGCCAGCAGCTCCCCAGAGCGTCCAGGGTTGCCCCCTTTCTCCTACGAGCAGTACTTC	TRBV21-1	once	.	TRBJ2-7
CASSQRSPGTSGSLYSYEQYF	TGCGCCAGCAGTCAGCGCAGCCCCGGGACTAGCGGGTCTTTATACTCCTACGAGCAGTACTTC	TRBV23-1	.	TRBD2	TRBJ2-7
CASMNAPPRDKVDRETQYF	TGTGCCAGCATGAACGCGCCTCCCCGGGACAAGGTTGATCGAGAGACCCAGTACTTC	TRBV6-4	.	.	TRBJ2-5
CASSIFSGAADTQYF	TGTGCCAGTAGTATATTCTCCGGGGCGGCAGATACGCAGTATTTT	TRBV19	few	.	TRBJ2-3
CASSGRYNEQFF	TGTGCCAGCAGTGGCAGATACAATGAGCAGTTCTTC	TRBV2	.	.	TRBJ2-1
CASLRGSEQYF	TGTGCCAGCCTTCGGGGGAGCGAGCAGTACTTC	TRBV6-9	.	.	TRBJ2-7
CASSPDPWGLAIKNIQYF	TGTGCCAGCAGCCCTGACCCGTGGGGCTTAGCCATCAAAAACATTCAGTACTTC	TRBV7-2	.	.	TRBJ2-4
CASSVGGINQPQHF	TGTGCCAGCAGCGTAGGAGGTATCAATCAGCCCCAGCATTTT	TRBV9	.	.	TRBJ1-5
CASSHYPGLAANTGELFF	TGTGCCAGCAGTCATTACCCTGGACTAGCGGCGAACACCGGGGAGCTGTTTTTT	TRBV2	few	TRBD2	TRBJ2-2
CASSPSFGLAGGRGETQYF	TGTGCCAGCTCACCCTCGTTCGGACTAGCGGGAGGACGGGGAGAGACCCAGTACTTC	TRBV18	.	TRBD2	TRBJ2-5
CASWTGDSNQPQHF	TGTGCTAGCTGGACAGGGGATAGCAATCAGCCCCAGCATTTT	TRBV12-5	few	TRBD1	TRBJ1-5
CASSWESNQPQHF	TGTGCCAGCAGCTGGGAAAGCAATCAGCCCCAGCATTTT	TRBV5-5	.	.	TRBJ1-5
CASSYSQGARDTEAFF	TGTGCCAGCAGTTATAGTCAGGGGGCGCGGGACACTGAAGCTTTCTTT	TRBV6-6	.	TRBD1	TRBJ1-1
CASSHARQGVGEAFF	TGCGCCAGCAGCCATGCAAGACAGGGGGTAGGTGAAGCTTTCTTT	TRBV4-1	few	TRBD1	TRBJ1-1
CASSPLGAGEPREQFF	TGTGCCAGCAGTCCCCTAGGAGCGGGGGAGCCCCGTGAGCAGTTCTTC	TRBV28	.	TRBD2	TRBJ2-1
CASSLAGGDNEQFF	TGTGCCAGCAGCTTAGCCGGCGGGGACAATGAGCAGTTCTTC	TRBV7-9	once	.	TRBJ2-1
CAWTLTGYNEQFF	TGTGCCTGGACCCTGACAGGATACAATGAGCAGTTCTTC	TRBV30	.	.	TRBJ2-1
CASSQGRTSSYNEQFF	TGCGCCAGCAGCCAAGGCAGGACGAGCTCCTACAATGAGCAGTTCTTC	TRBV4-1	.	.	TRBJ2-1
CASSWSTGAGDTEAFF	TGTGCCAGCAGTTGGTCGACAGGGGCCGGGGACACTGAAGCTTTCTTT	TRBV6-5	.	TRBD1	TRBJ1-1
CASSLFTGTTGTEAFF	TGTGCCAGCAGTTTATTTACCGGGACGACGGGCACTGAAGCTTTCTTT	TRBV28	.	.	TRBJ1-1
CASSVSHGTFYEQYF	TGTGCCAGCAGCGTCTCCCACGGGACGTTCTACGAGCAGTACTTC	TRBV9	.	.	TRBJ2-7
CASSQEQGGVTDTQYF	TGTGCCAGCAGCCAAGAGCAGGGAGGCGTCACAGATACGCAGTATTTT	TRBV4-2	medium-sized	.	TRBJ2-3
CASSATGGNQPQHF	TGTGCCAGCAGCGCGACAGGGGGAAATCAGCCCCAGCATTTT	TRBV9	.	TRBD1	TRBJ1-5